These 4 T cell receptor beta chains were sequenced from one sample in a study of T cell responses to AZD1222 COVID-19 vaccine. Generated by immunoSEQ multiplex PCR, the TCRdb table keeps only in-frame clones and is missing some. Of some 130,000 clones detected, roughly nine tenths appear once; the ten largest clones hold around 2.8%. Sequenced material: peripheral blood, taken on day 0 of AZD1222 vaccination. The receptors come from an adult in good health.

The V call is TRBV12-3 or TRBV12-4, the J call TRBJ2-7; D not resolved. V shed 3 bases and J shed 5 bases, with 8 bases lying between them. The CDR3 totals 12 residues. CDR3 loop: CASSLSRDEQYF. CDR3 nucleotides: TGTGCCAGCAGTTTGTCTAGGGACGAGCAGTACTTC.

The CDR3 here is CASSAGTGAHGYTF. CDR3 coding DNA: TGTGCCAGTAGTGCCGGGACAGGAGCGCATGGCTACACCTTC. The chain has TRBV19 and TRBJ1-2, with 8 bases that match TRBD1. V lost 5 bases to trimming and J lost 6 bases; unmatched junction nucleotides: 8. Germline V gives CDR1 LNHDA, CDR2 SQIVND (reference sequence). This CDR3 spans 14 amino acids.

This clone was counted only a few times. This chain uses TRBV9 with TRBJ2-2; D unclear. Trimming shortened V by 1 base and J by 1 base, and 8 bases separated the two germline ends. This CDR3 spans 15 amino acids. Per germline, CDR1 SGDLS and CDR2 YYNGEE. CDR3 in DNA: TGTGCCAGCAGCGTACTAGAAGGGAACACCGGGGAGCTGTTTTTT. Protein product: CASSVLEGNTGELFF.

J is TRBJ1-1 and V is TRBV15, with 7 bases identical to TRBD1. V was pared by 8 bases and J by 5 bases, with 11 bases of the junction left unmatched. The germline V gene has CDR1 LNHNV and CDR2 YYDKDF (reference sequence). The CDR3 has 14 residues. For the CDR3, the DNA is TGTGCCACCCTCGCAGGGGGGGCGCGAACTGAAGCTTTCTTT. This translates into CATLAGGARTEAFF.